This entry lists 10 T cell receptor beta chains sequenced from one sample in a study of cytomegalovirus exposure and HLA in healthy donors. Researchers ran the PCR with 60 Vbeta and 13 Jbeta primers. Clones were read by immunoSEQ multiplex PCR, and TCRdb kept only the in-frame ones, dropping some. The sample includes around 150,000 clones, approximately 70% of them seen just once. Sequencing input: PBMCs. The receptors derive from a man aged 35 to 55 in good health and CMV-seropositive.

Here the CDR3 DNA reads TGTGCCAGCATCACACCTAGGACTACGAGGACCTACGAGCAGTACTTC. It yields the protein CASITPRTTRTYEQYF. This sequence joins TRBV6-7 and TRBJ2-7; D may be TRBD2 (6 bases). TRBV6-7 is an ORF; its function is uncertain. Trimming left V 7 bases short and J 2 bases short, with 21 bases between. The CDR3 contains 16 residues.

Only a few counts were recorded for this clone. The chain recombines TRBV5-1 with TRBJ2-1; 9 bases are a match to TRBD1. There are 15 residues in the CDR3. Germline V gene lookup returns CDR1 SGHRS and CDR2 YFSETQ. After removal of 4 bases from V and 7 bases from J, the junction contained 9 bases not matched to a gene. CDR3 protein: CASSMGQGLGNEQFF. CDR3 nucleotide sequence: TGCGCCAGCAGCATGGGACAGGGCCTTGGAAATGAGCAGTTCTTC.

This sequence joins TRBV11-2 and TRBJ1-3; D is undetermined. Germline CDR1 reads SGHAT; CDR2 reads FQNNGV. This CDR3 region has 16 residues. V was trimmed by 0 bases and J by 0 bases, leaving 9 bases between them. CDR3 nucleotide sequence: TGTGCCAGCAGCTTAGATTCGCCCGGCTCTGGAAACACCATATATTTT. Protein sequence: CASSLDSPGSGNTIYF.

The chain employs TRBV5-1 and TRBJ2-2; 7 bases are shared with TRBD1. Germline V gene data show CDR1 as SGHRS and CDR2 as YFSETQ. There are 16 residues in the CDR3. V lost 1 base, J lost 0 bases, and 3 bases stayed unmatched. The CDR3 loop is CASSLLGTANTGELFF. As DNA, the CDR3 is TGCGCCAGCAGCTTGCTTGGGACAGCGAACACCGGGGAGCTGTTTTTT.

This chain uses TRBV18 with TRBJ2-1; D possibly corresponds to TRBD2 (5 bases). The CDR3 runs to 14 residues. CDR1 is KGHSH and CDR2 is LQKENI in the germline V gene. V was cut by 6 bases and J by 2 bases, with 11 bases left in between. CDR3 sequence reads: CASSDYRTYNEQFF. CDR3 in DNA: TGTGCCAGCTCTGACTACCGGACCTACAATGAGCAGTTCTTC.

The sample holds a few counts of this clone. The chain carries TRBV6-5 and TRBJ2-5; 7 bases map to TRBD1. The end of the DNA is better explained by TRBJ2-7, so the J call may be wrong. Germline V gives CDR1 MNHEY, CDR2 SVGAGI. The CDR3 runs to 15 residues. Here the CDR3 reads CASSYSKMRGLEQYF. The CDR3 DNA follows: TGTGCCAGCAGTTACTCGAAGATGAGGGGGCTCGAGCAGTACTTC.

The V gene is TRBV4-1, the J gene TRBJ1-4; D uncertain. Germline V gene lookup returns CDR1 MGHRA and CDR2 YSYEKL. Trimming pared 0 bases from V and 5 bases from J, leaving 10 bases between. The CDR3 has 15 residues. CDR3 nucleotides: TGCGCCAGCAGCCAAGAAGTCACCAGGAATGAAAAACTGTTTTTT. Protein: CASSQEVTRNEKLFF.

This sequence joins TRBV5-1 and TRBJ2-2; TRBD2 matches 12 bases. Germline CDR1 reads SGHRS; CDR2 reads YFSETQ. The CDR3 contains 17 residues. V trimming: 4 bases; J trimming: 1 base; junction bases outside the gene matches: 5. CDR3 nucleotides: TGCGCCAGCAGCCTACTAGCGGGGGGCGTGAACACCGGGGAGCTGTTTTTT. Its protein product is CASSLLAGGVNTGELFF. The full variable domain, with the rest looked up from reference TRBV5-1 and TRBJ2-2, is KAGVTQTPRYLIKTRGQQVTLSCSPISGHRSVSWYQQTPGQGLQFLFEYFSETQRNKGNFPGRFSGRQFSNSRSEMNVSTLELGDSALYLCASSLLAGGVNTGELFFGEGSRLTVL.

DNA for the CDR3: TGCAGCGTTGAAGATCGGGGCAGGGGCATTTCTAACTATGGCTACACCTTC. Its translation is CSVEDRGRGISNYGYTF. The chain joins TRBV29-1 to TRBJ1-2, with D possibly TRBD1 on 6 matching bases. Deletions cut 0 bases from V and 0 bases from J, with 17 bases between. Germline V lookup: CDR1 SQVTM, CDR2 ANQGSEA. The CDR3 runs to 17 residues.

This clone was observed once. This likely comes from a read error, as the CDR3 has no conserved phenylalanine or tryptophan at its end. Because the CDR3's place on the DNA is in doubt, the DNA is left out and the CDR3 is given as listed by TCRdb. CDR3 loop: CASSWAGQGAYL. This chain links TRBV5-8 with TRBJ1-2; the table calls TRBD1, which could not be checked here. CDR1 is SGHTS, CDR2 YDEGEE, per germline. The CDR3 comprises 12 residues, both ends counted.